This is a list of T cell receptor beta chains from one sample in a study of OX40 agonist ivuxolimab in advanced cancers. The method was immunoSEQ multiplex PCR; TCRdb's version includes in-frame clones alone and lacks a portion of them. The sample has approximately 100,000 clones, 90% seen once. The source was CD4+ or CD8+ T cells sorted from blood, collected in a trial of the OX40 agonist ivuxolimab. The receptors come from an adult with an advanced solid tumor such as melanoma, head and neck, liver or kidney cancer. Both conserved end residues are part of each CDR3. Fields, in order: clone size, D gene, V gene, J gene, CDR3 protein, CDR3 DNA. D genes are given only for firm matches. Size tells how often a clone was seen (once, few, many) or the class of an expanded clone, and some rows leave it out.

>-|-|TRBV28|TRBJ2-6
CASTSAGPFSGANVLTF
TGTGCCAGCACCTCGGCGGGACCTTTCTCTGGGGCCAACGTCCTGACTTTC
>-|-|TRBV6-5|TRBJ2-7
CASSYHRQAYEQYF
TGTGCCAGCAGTTACCATCGACAGGCCTACGAGCAGTACTTC
>-|-|TRBV18|TRBJ1-1
CASSVNRNTEAFF
TGTGCCAGCTCAGTGAACAGGAACACTGAAGCTTTCTTT
>-|-|TRBV7-2|TRBJ2-3
CASSPELTDTQYF
TGTGCCAGCAGCCCAGAACTCACAGATACGCAGTATTTT
>-|-|TRBV7-9|TRBJ1-2
CASSLVTPSEGYTF
TGTGCCAGCAGCTTAGTGACTCCCTCGGAGGGCTACACCTTC
>-|-|TRBV5-5|TRBJ1-3
CASSLSVGDGNTIYF
TGTGCCAGCAGCTTGTCGGTAGGGGATGGAAACACCATATATTTT
>-|-|TRBV11-2|TRBJ1-2
CASSPPAYGYTF
TGTGCCAGCAGCCCGCCGGCGTACGGCTACACCTTC
>-|-|TRBV6-5|TRBJ1-6
CASSYTGYSPLHF
TGTGCCAGCAGTTACACAGGGTATTCACCCCTCCACTTT
>-|-|TRBV27|TRBJ2-4
CASSLSGRPWEDIQYF
TGTGCCAGCAGTTTATCGGGAAGGCCCTGGGAGGACATTCAGTACTTC
>few|-|TRBV5-1|TRBJ1-5
CASSLEGVHQPQHF
TGCGCCAGCAGCTTGGAGGGGGTGCATCAGCCCCAGCATTTT
>-|-|TRBV28|TRBJ1-1
CASSLPAGQKNTEAFF
TGTGCCAGCAGTTTACCTGCCGGCCAGAAGAACACTGAAGCTTTCTTT
>-|-|TRBV6-1|TRBJ2-5
CASSDRGPRGKTQYF
TGTGCCAGCAGTGATCGGGGACCTAGGGGGAAGACCCAGTACTTC
>once|TRBD1|TRBV4-1|TRBJ2-7
CASSPLTGTGSYEQYF
TGCGCCAGCAGCCCCCTAACCGGGACAGGGTCCTACGAGCAGTACTTC
>-|TRBD1|TRBV18|TRBJ2-7
CASSPPGQGYEQYF
TGTGCCAGCTCACCACCAGGACAGGGCTACGAGCAGTACTTC
>-|TRBD1|TRBV4-2|TRBJ2-7
CASSQDLGDRAYEQYF
TGTGCCAGCAGCCAAGATTTGGGGGACAGAGCCTACGAGCAGTACTTC
>-|-|TRBV6-1|TRBJ2-7
CASSVGGTLTYEQYF
TGTGCCAGCAGTGTGGGTGGGACATTAACCTACGAGCAGTACTTC
>-|-|TRBV28|TRBJ2-3
CASRSRGPDTQYF
TGTGCCAGCAGGTCCAGGGGCCCAGATACGCAGTATTTT
>-|TRBD1|TRBV6-1|TRBJ1-2
CAIPGQYYGYTF
TGTGCCATACCGGGACAGTACTATGGCTACACCTTC
>-|TRBD1|TRBV5-4|TRBJ1-6
CASTRDSLTRGSPLHF
TGTGCCAGCACCCGGGACAGCCTAACAAGGGGCTCACCCCTCCACTTT
>-|-|TRBV7-2|TRBJ2-7
CASSPYKPGNEQYF
TGTGCCAGCAGCCCCTACAAGCCAGGCAACGAGCAGTACTTC
>-|-|TRBV18|TRBJ2-1
CASSNRDPSSYNEQFF
TGTGCCAGCTCAAACCGGGACCCGAGCTCCTACAATGAGCAGTTCTTC
>-|TRBD2|TRBV7-2|TRBJ2-3
CASSGTSGGGPDTQYF
TGTGCCAGTTCGGGGACTAGCGGGGGTGGTCCAGATACGCAGTATTTT
>-|-|TRBV28|TRBJ2-7
CASSGGYEQYF
TGTGCCAGCAGTGGGGGCTACGAGCAGTACTTC
>-|TRBD2|TRBV5-1|TRBJ2-5
CASRQTSGGLGTQYF
TGCGCCAGCAGGCAGACTAGCGGGGGCCTGGGGACCCAGTACTTC
>-|TRBD1|TRBV25-1|TRBJ2-5
CASSALGTGQETQYF
TGTGCCAGCAGTGCTCTTGGGACAGGGCAAGAGACCCAGTACTTC
>-|-|TRBV30|TRBJ2-2
CAWSFRWNTGELFF
TGTGCCTGGAGTTTCCGGTGGAACACCGGGGAGCTGTTTTTT